The rows below give T cell receptor beta chains drawn from one sample of a study of glioma-infiltrating T cells. TCRdb passed the multiplex PCR reads through MiXCR, listing each CDR3 protein once. Of 44,000 or so distinct CDR3 sequences detected, about a fifth appear once; the ten largest clones hold roughly 6%. Sequencing was done on a sample of glioma tissue, nonneoplastic brain tissue, or PBMCs (not recorded which). These receptors were obtained from a human donor with low-grade glioma or glioblastoma, undergoing nonglioma brain surgery, or in good health (not recorded which). The CDR3 runs from the conserved cysteine through the conserved F or W. Each record gives: V gene, J gene, clone size, D gene, CDR3 protein, CDR3 DNA. The D gene is left open where the match is weak. Expanded clones are given a class, and other clones once, few, many or no size at all.

TRBV28	TRBJ2-7	many	TRBD1	CASSPTGAQPFYYEQYF	TGTGCCAGCAGTCCGACAGGGGCCCAACCCTTTTACTACGAGCAGTACTTC
TRBV7-9	TRBJ2-3	many	TRBD1	CASSFRSGTAATDTQYF	TGTGCCAGCAGCTTCAGATCCGGGACAGCAGCAACAGATACGCAGTATTTT
TRBV20-1	TRBJ2-7	many	TRBD1	CSASGTGGFSYEQYF	TGCAGTGCTAGTGGGACAGGGGGCTTCTCCTACGAGCAGTACTTC
TRBV6-1	TRBJ2-3	many	TRBD2	CGSGGAYDTQYF	TGTGGTAGCGGGGGGGCCTACGATACGCAGTATTTT
TRBV20-1	TRBJ2-1	many	NA	CSAKAPTFDEQFF	TGCAGTGCTAAGGCCCCGACATTCGATGAGCAGTTCTTC
TRBV9	TRBJ1-2	NA	TRBD1	CASSSGQGYGYTF	TGTGCCAGCAGCTCGGGACAGGGGTATGGCTACACCTTC
TRBV15	TRBJ2-1	NA	NA	CATSPGDTVMDKQFF	TGTGCCACCAGCCCAGGGGACACGGTAATGGATAAGCAGTTCTTC
TRBV27	TRBJ1-3	medium-sized	TRBD1	CASSQGQGPGNTIYF	TGTGCCAGCAGTCAGGGACAGGGGCCTGGAAACACCATATATTTT
TRBV28	TRBJ1-1	many	NA	CASSLARGTTEAFF	TGTGCCAGCAGTTTAGCCCGGGGTACCACTGAAGCTTTCTTT
TRBV5-1	TRBJ2-5	many	TRBD2	CASGGVAGVAETQYF	TGCGCCAGCGGAGGTGTAGCGGGGGTAGCAGAGACCCAGTACTTC
TRBV7-9	TRBJ2-1	few	NA	CASSLGRGTNNEQFF	TGTGCCAGCAGCTTGGGGAGGGGGACCAACAATGAGCAGTTCTTC
TRBV7-2	TRBJ1-5	many	NA	CASSDGRGHQPQHF	TGTGCCAGCTCGGACGGGAGGGGTCATCAGCCCCAGCATTTT
TRBV4-1	TRBJ1-2	many	TRBD1	CASSQDPGQGYGYTF	TGCGCCAGCAGCCAAGATCCCGGACAGGGATATGGCTACACCTTC
TRBV12-3/TRBV12-4	TRBJ1-5	many	NA	CASRTQGSGNQPQHF	TGTGCCAGCAGAACCCAGGGATCGGGCAATCAGCCCCAGCATTTT
TRBV6-2/TRBV6-3	TRBJ2-4	many	TRBD1	CASSYDTGGDIQYF	TGTGCCAGCAGTTACGACACAGGGGGAGACATTCAGTACTTC
TRBV20-1	TRBJ1-2	many	NA	CSARSTPQEGAYYGYTF	TGCAGTGCTAGAAGTACTCCCCAGGAGGGCGCGTACTATGGCTACACCTTC
TRBV3-1	TRBJ2-3	many	NA	CASSQNPNTQYF	TGTGCCAGCAGCCAAAACCCAAATACGCAGTATTTT
TRBV12-5	TRBJ1-2	few	NA	CASAMSGVNYGYTF	TGTGCTAGCGCTATGAGCGGGGTAAACTATGGCTACACCTTC
TRBV5-6	TRBJ2-3	NA	NA	CASSLGAGQRATDTQYF	TGTGCCAGCAGCTTGGGAGCGGGACAGAGGGCAACAGATACGCAGTATTTT
TRBV29-1	TRBJ2-5	NA	NA	CSVGPPHSGTKQETQYF	TGCAGCGTTGGGCCTCCCCATTCCGGGACAAAACAAGAGACCCAGTACTTC
TRBV18	TRBJ2-5	many	NA	CASSPRGKEETQYF	TGTGCCAGCTCCCCAAGGGGGAAAGAAGAGACCCAGTACTTC
TRBV5-4	TRBJ1-6	many	NA	CASSSLNSPLHF	TGTGCCAGCAGCTCGTTGAATTCACCCCTCCACTTT
TRBV7-9	TRBJ2-1	many	NA	CASSLDGYNEQFF	TGTGCCAGCAGCCTTGACGGGTACAATGAGCAGTTCTTC
TRBV29-1	TRBJ1-1	many	TRBD1	CSVEDQGARAFF	TGCAGCGTTGAAGATCAGGGGGCGCGAGCTTTCTTT
TRBV2	TRBJ1-1	few	TRBD1	CASSETGSSANTEAFF	TGTGCCAGCAGTGAGACAGGGAGCTCGGCTAACACTGAAGCTTTCTTT
TRBV20-1	TRBJ1-1	NA	NA	CSARYPRRQECTEAFF	TGCAGTGCTAGATACCCCCGCAGGCAGGAATGCACTGAAGCTTTCTTT
TRBV2	TRBJ2-7	many	TRBD2	CASRGTSVNEQYF	TGTGCCAGCAGGGGGACTAGCGTTAACGAGCAGTACTTC
TRBV20-1	TRBJ2-3	NA	TRBD1	CSAIGTAADTQYF	TGCAGTGCTATTGGGACAGCGGCAGATACGCAGTATTTT
TRBV11-2	TRBJ2-3	many	TRBD1	CASSGGDSPHTQYF	TGTGCCAGCAGCGGTGGGGACAGCCCCCATACGCAGTATTTT
TRBV2	TRBJ1-1	many	NA	CASSGGGSTEAFF	TGTGCCAGCAGTGGGGGGGGAAGCACTGAAGCTTTCTTT
TRBV27	TRBJ2-1	NA	TRBD1	CASSTRQGLNEQFF	TGTGCCAGCAGTACCCGACAGGGGTTGAATGAGCAGTTCTTC
TRBV6-2/TRBV6-3	TRBJ2-1	many	NA	CASQAGGLDEQFF	TGTGCCAGCCAGGCAGGGGGGCTCGATGAGCAGTTCTTC
TRBV20-1	TRBJ2-7	many	NA	CSPGAANYEQYF	TGCAGTCCCGGCGCAGCCAACTACGAGCAGTACTTC
TRBV6-2/TRBV6-3	TRBJ2-1	many	TRBD2	CASSYDGGRYNEQFF	TGTGCCAGCAGTTACGACGGGGGGAGATACAATGAGCAGTTCTTC
TRBV20-1	TRBJ2-3	NA	NA	CSAIPIPGDTDTQYF	TGCAGTGCCATCCCTATCCCAGGGGACACAGATACGCAGTATTTT
TRBV20-1	TRBJ1-3	many	NA	CSARDPVQDHSGNTIYF	TGCAGTGCTAGAGATCCAGTGCAGGACCACTCTGGAAACACCATATATTTT
TRBV6-1	TRBJ1-1	many	TRBD1	CASRTRTGSIEAFF	TGTGCCAGCAGGACTCGGACAGGCTCTATTGAAGCTTTCTTT
TRBV12-3/TRBV12-4	TRBJ1-1	many	NA	CASNTRGLAEAFF	TGTGCCAGCAATACCCGGGGGCTTGCAGAAGCTTTCTTT
TRBV7-9	TRBJ2-7	few	NA	CASSLFSLGESYEQYF	TGTGCCAGCAGCCTATTTAGTTTGGGGGAGTCCTACGAGCAGTACTTC
TRBV18	TRBJ2-7	NA	TRBD2	CPSSPPESGRGTLLAYEQYF	TGTCCCAGCTCACCCCCCGAAAGCGGGAGGGGAACCTTGTTGGCCTACGAGCAGTACTTC
TRBV13	TRBJ1-5	NA	NA	CASSRGRGRGSNQPQHF	TGTGCCAGCAGCCGAGGAAGGGGCCGGGGGAGCAATCAGCCCCAGCATTTT
TRBV28	TRBJ1-5	many	NA	CASRSRWGNNQPQHF	TGTGCCAGCAGGTCCCGGTGGGGGAACAATCAGCCCCAGCATTTT
TRBV2	TRBJ1-1	many	NA	CATLDSRGTEAFF	TGTGCCACCTTAGACTCACGAGGCACTGAAGCTTTCTTT
TRBV19	TRBJ1-1	few	NA	CASSTRTWTTEAFF	TGTGCCAGTAGTACTCGAACATGGACGACTGAAGCTTTCTTT
TRBV4-2	TRBJ1-2	many	NA	CASSQEVAGNYGYTF	TGTGCCAGCAGCCAAGAGGTGGCGGGGAACTATGGCTACACCTTC
TRBV20-1	TRBJ2-7	many	NA	CSALPLGTYEQYF	TGCAGTGCTCTCCCCCTAGGTACCTACGAGCAGTACTTC
TRBV7-8	TRBJ1-1	many	NA	CASSFVNTEAFF	TGTGCCAGCAGCTTCGTCAACACTGAAGCTTTCTTT